Shown below are 24 T cell receptor beta chains from a single sample sequenced in a study of patients with pleural tuberculosis. Via MiXCR, TCRdb re-called the reads, giving one row per CDR3 protein. The sample lists 29,000 or so distinct CDR3 sequences, 18% seen once, with approximately 3.7% in the top ten. Material: peripheral blood. The receptors here all came from a human donor with pleural tuberculosis.

This clonotype was picked up a small number of times. The CDR3 loop reads CASSRAGSFGPSYEQYF. The CDR3 DNA sequence: TGTGCCAGCAGCCGGGCAGGCAGCTTCGGGCCCTCCTACGAGCAGTACTTC. The V call is TRBV3-1, the J call TRBJ2-7, with unresolved D. Trimming took off 4 bases at V and 0 bases at J, with 19 bases between the two ends. Germline V gene data show CDR1 as LGHDT and CDR2 as YNNKEL (reference sequence). This CDR3 spans 17 amino acids.

This clonotype was seen many times. V and J are TRBV5-4 and TRBJ2-3; D is perhaps TRBD1 (6 bases). Trimming took off 0 bases at V and 3 bases at J, with 8 bases between the two ends. The germline V gene has CDR1 SGHNT and CDR2 YYREEE (reference sequence). This CDR3 region has 14 residues. The CDR3 protein is CASSLEGGTDTQYF. In DNA, the CDR3 is TGTGCCAGCAGCTTGGAAGGGGGTACAGATACGCAGTATTTT.

Notes on this clonotype: Being one base from a much bigger clone, this may be a read error. The chain combines TRBV9 with TRBJ1-1; a possible D gene is TRBD1 (6 bases). This CDR3 contains 14 residues. V was trimmed by 3 bases and J by 2 bases, leaving 11 bases between them. Germline V gene sequence: CDR1 SGDLS, CDR2 YYNGEE. The CDR3 DNA is TGTGCCAGCAGCGGCCGGACAGAAAACACTGAAGCTTTCTTT. The encoded protein is CASSGRTENTEAFF.

This clonotype was observed a handful of times. A read error may explain this, as a much larger clone is one base away. This rearrangement joins TRBV4-1 to TRBJ2-7, with D possibly matching TRBD1 (6 bases). There are 15 residues in the CDR3. CDR1 MGHRA and CDR2 YSYEKL come from the germline V gene. The CDR3 spells CASSQVLKQGSEQCF. DNA of the CDR3: TGCGCCAGCAGCCAAGTATTGAAACAGGGAAGCGAGCAGTGCTTC.

At least ten counts were recorded for this clonotype. This chain uses TRBV3-1 with TRBJ2-7, with TRBD1 matching 7 bases. Germline V CDR1 and CDR2: LGHDT, YNNKEL (reference sequence). V lost 1 base to trimming and J lost 4 bases; unmatched junction nucleotides: 4. This CDR3 comprises 14 residues. CDR3 bases: TGTGCCAGCAGCCAAGTCGACAGGGTGTACGAGCAGTACTTC. It yields the protein CASSQVDRVYEQYF.

This clonotype was seen repeatedly, ten times or more. The rearrangement joins TRBV5-4 to TRBJ2-3, with D maybe TRBD1 (6 bases). V was pared by 3 bases and J by 2 bases, with 13 bases between. Germline V lookup: CDR1 SGHNT, CDR2 YYREEE (reference sequence). The CDR3 is 15 amino acids. The CDR3 DNA reads as TGTGCCAGCAGCTCACCAGGGGATGACACAGATACGCAGTATTTT. The encoded protein is CASSSPGDDTDTQYF.

This clonotype is medium-sized (0.01 to 0.1%) within its sample. The chain employs TRBV3-1 and TRBJ2-3; 10 bases agree with TRBD2. This CDR3 has 18 amino acids. CDR1 and CDR2 from the germline V gene are LGHDT and YNNKEL (reference sequence). J gave up 0 bases and V 1 base, and 7 bases lay outside the gene matches. CDR3 protein: CASSQVAGGVTSTDTQYF. CDR3 DNA: TGTGCCAGCAGCCAAGTAGCGGGAGGTGTTACTAGCACAGATACGCAGTATTTT.

Many counts were recorded for this clonotype. The CDR3 DNA sequence: TGTGCCAGCAGTCCTTTCGGTCAGGATATGGCTACAGATACGCAGTATTTT. It translates to CASSPFGQDMATDTQYF. V gene TRBV6-1 combines with J gene TRBJ2-3; D is undetermined. Germline values: CDR1 MNHNS, CDR2 SASEGT. V was clipped by 5 bases and J by 3 bases, with 21 bases between them. CDR3 size: 17 residues.

This clonotype was seen ten or more times. The V call is TRBV2, the J call TRBJ1-1; D gene uncertain. Between the trimmed V and J ends, which lost 5 bases and 4 bases, there was a span of 14 bases. This CDR3 has 14 residues. CDR1 SNHLY and CDR2 FYNNEI come from the germline V gene. This chain's CDR3 is CASSSDIVITEAFF. In DNA, the CDR3 is TGTGCCAGCAGTTCCGACATTGTGATCACTGAAGCTTTCTTT.

This clonotype was seen repeatedly, ten times or more. The V gene is TRBV7-2, the J gene TRBJ1-4; possibly TRBD1 for D (5 bases). This CDR3 has 16 residues. Germline V CDR1 and CDR2: SGHTA, FQGNSA. Trimming left V 4 bases short and J 4 bases short, with 16 bases between. The CDR3 DNA is TGTGCCAGCAGCTCTAGCAGAGACAGCGGTAATGAAAAACTGTTTTTT. Its translation is CASSSSRDSGNEKLFF.

This clonotype was counted at least ten times. The chain has TRBV7-9 and TRBJ2-1; 9 bases are shared with TRBD2. Germline trimming cut 0 bases from V and 5 bases from J; bases unmatched to any gene: 8. Germline V CDR1 and CDR2: SEHNR, FQNEAQ (reference sequence). This CDR3 has 17 residues. The CDR3 region is CASSLAWGLAGNNEQFF. The CDR3 DNA sequence: TGTGCCAGCAGCTTAGCCTGGGGACTAGCAGGGAACAATGAGCAGTTCTTC. Based on the CDR3 plus reference TRBV7-9 and TRBJ2-1, the full variable domain is DTGVSQNPRHKITKRGQNVTFRCDPISEHNRLYWYRQTLGQGPEFLTYFQNEAQLEKSRLLSDRFSAERPKGSFSTLEIQRTEQGDSAMYLCASSLAWGLAGNNEQFFGPGTRLTVL.

This clonotype was seen ten or more times. CDR3 amino acids: CASSGDSMNTEAFF. DNA for the CDR3: TGTGCCAGCAGTGGGGACAGCATGAACACTGAAGCTTTCTTT. This chain connects TRBV2 to TRBJ1-1; 7 bases fit TRBD1. The CDR3 contains 14 residues. V lost 4 bases and J lost 0; bases outside the gene matches: 2. Germline loops: CDR1 SNHLY, CDR2 FYNNEI.

This rearrangement joins TRBV30 to TRBJ2-2; possible D gene TRBD2, 5 bases. The CDR3 contains 13 residues. V lost 0 bases and J lost 4, with 6 bases in between. From germline, CDR1 is GTSNPN and CDR2 SVGIG (reference sequence). CDR3 amino acids: CAWSVGGTGELFF. The CDR3 DNA follows: TGTGCCTGGAGTGTAGGAGGCACCGGGGAGCTGTTTTTT.

This clonotype was observed a handful of times. A single base separates this from a much larger clone, so it may be a read error. The genes are TRBV12-3 or TRBV12-4 and TRBJ1-2; no firm D call. The V gene lost 7 bases and the J gene lost 8 bases, with 17 bases spanning the gap. The CDR3 runs 13 residues. The CDR3 coding sequence is TGTGCCAGCACACTCGGAGCCGGGGAGGGCTACACCTTC. It translates to CASTLGAGEGYTF.

Comments on this clonotype: A single base separates this from a much larger clone, so it may be a read error. The chain links TRBV5-1 to TRBJ2-7; 7 bases fit TRBD1. Trimming removed 5 bases from V and 2 bases from J; junction bases left unmatched: 4. From germline, CDR1 is SGHRS and CDR2 YFSETQ. CDR3 length equals 13 residues. Here the CDR3 reads CASRGDSTYEQYF. The DNA of the CDR3 is TGCGCCAGCAGAGGGGACAGCACCTACGAGCAGTACTTC.

Ten or more counts support this clonotype. The rearrangement joins TRBV20-1 to TRBJ2-1; 12 bases line up with TRBD2. The CDR3 has 18 amino acids. The germline V gene encodes CDR1 DFQATT and CDR2 SNEGSKA (reference sequence). The junction had 14 bases not matched to a gene; V was cut back by 1 base and J by 7 bases. The CDR3: CSARVYWGLAGGQNEQFF. The CDR3 coding sequence is TGCAGTGCTAGAGTATATTGGGGCCTAGCGGGGGGGCAGAATGAGCAGTTCTTC.

Relative to its sample, this clonotype is medium-sized. The CDR3 bases are TGTGCCAGCAGCCCCTCGACAGGGGGTGACGCTTTCTTT. This translates into CASSPSTGGDAFF. This chain joins TRBV13 and TRBJ1-1; 9 nucleotides line up with TRBD1. V dropped 5 bases and J dropped 11; count of bases not matched to a gene: 9. This CDR3 comprises 13 residues. The germline gives CDR1 PRHDT, CDR2 FYEKMQ (reference sequence).

This clonotype was picked up many times. This chain uses TRBV13 with TRBJ2-2; D is unclear. The CDR3 spans 14 residues. V was clipped by 5 bases and J by 7 bases, with 14 bases between them. From germline, CDR1 is PRHDT and CDR2 FYEKMQ (reference sequence). The CDR3 sequence is CASSPLRFGGELFF. The CDR3 region has the DNA TGTGCCAGCAGCCCCCTCAGGTTCGGCGGGGAGCTGTTTTTT.

The sample holds many counts of this clonotype. The chain has TRBV12-3 or TRBV12-4 and TRBJ1-1, with a weak D call TRBD1 (6 bases). The CDR3 is made up of 13 amino acids. With 5 bases removed from V and 11 bases from J, the gap between germline ends came to 18 bases. This CDR3 is CASSGGHSPDAFF. The CDR3 DNA reads as TGTGCCAGCAGTGGGGGACACTCCCCCGACGCTTTCTTT.

By frequency in the sample, this clonotype is medium-sized. The chain recombines TRBV10-2 with TRBJ2-1; 7 bases match TRBD2. In germline, CDR1 is WSHSY, CDR2 SAAADI. With V trimmed by 7 bases and J by 8 bases, 8 bases remained unmatched. This CDR3 has 13 residues. CDR3 in DNA: TGCGCCAGCACCCCCTCGCTAGCGGATGAGCAGTTCTTC. As protein: CASTPSLADEQFF.

In its sample, this clonotype ranks as medium-sized (0.01 to 0.1%). V gene TRBV4-2 combines with J gene TRBJ1-1; D call uncertain. There are 14 residues in the CDR3. CDR1 LGHNA and CDR2 YNFKEQ come from the germline V gene. The V end lost 1 base, the J end lost 1 base, and 7 bases lay between the germline ends. The CDR3 is CASSQAGGNTEAFF. The CDR3 DNA reads TGTGCCAGCAGCCAAGCAGGCGGGAACACTGAAGCTTTCTTT.

Comments on this clonotype: A read error may explain this, as a much larger clone is one base away. The chain has TRBV30 and TRBJ1-1; 7 positions agree with TRBD1. This CDR3 region has 12 residues. The J segment lost 4 bases and the V segment lost 5 bases, leaving 4 bases of the junction unmatched. Germline CDR1 reads GTSNPN; CDR2 reads SVGIG (reference sequence). CDR3 residues: CAWSGQATEAFF. Here the CDR3 DNA reads TGTGCCTGGTCCGGACAGGCCACTGAAGCTTTCTTT.

As concerns this clonotype: The junction differs from germline at one of its ends, possibly a read error. This sequence joins TRBV27 and TRBJ2-7, with D perhaps given as TRBD1 or TRBD2 (5 bases each). The CDR3 totals 13 residues. Germline V gives CDR1 MNHEY, CDR2 SMNVEV (reference sequence). This chain's CDR3 is CPSREAGSGGQYF. In DNA, the CDR3 is TGTCCCAGCAGAGAGGCAGGGAGCGGAGGGCAGTACTTC.

This clonotype was seen ten or more times. The gene calls are TRBV7-9 and TRBJ2-1; 10 bases match TRBD2. The J segment lost 9 bases and the V segment lost 6 bases, leaving 8 bases of the junction unmatched. The CDR3 is made up of 14 amino acids. CDR1 is SEHNR and CDR2 is FQNEAQ in the germline V gene (reference sequence). As DNA, the CDR3 is TGTGCCAGCAGAGGGAGCGGGAGGGCCCTTGAGCAGTTCTTC. Translation gives CASRGSGRALEQFF.